This TCR beta chain was found in a study of blood T cell repertoires in COVID-19. Study overall: Samples of COVID-19 (acute and convalescent) were obtained from the United States, Italy and Spain.

Using immunoSEQ multiplex PCR, the repertoire was profiled, and TCRdb retains in-frame clones only, with some absent. Of 370,000 or so clones detected, more than 65% appear once; the ten largest clones hold about 1%. CDR3 length equals 15 residues. Germline V gives CDR1 SQVTM, CDR2 ANQGSEA. Trimming pared 7 bases from V and 1 base from J, leaving 20 bases between. The chain carries TRBV29-1 and TRBJ2-7; tentative D call: TRBD1 (6 bases). Material: peripheral blood. The clonotype comes from a human donor with acute or convalescent COVID-19. The donor label of this sample is uncertain. CDR3 residues: CSARDTHSSSYEQYF. CDR3 sequence (DNA): TGCAGCGCCAGGGACACCCATTCCTCATCCTACGAGCAGTACTTC.